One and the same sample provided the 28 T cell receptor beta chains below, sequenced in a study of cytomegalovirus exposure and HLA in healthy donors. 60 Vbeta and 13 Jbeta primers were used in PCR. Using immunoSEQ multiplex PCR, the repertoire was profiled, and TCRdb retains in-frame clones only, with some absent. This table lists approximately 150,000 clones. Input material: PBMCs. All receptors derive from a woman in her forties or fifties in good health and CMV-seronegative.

Here the CDR3 DNA reads TGTGCCAGCAGCCTACGGACTAGCGGGAGCAGCGATGAGCAGTTCTTC. The encoded protein is CASSLRTSGSSDEQFF. This rearrangement joins TRBV5-4 to TRBJ2-1, with 13 nucleotides matching TRBD2. With 4 bases clipped from V and 8 bases from J, the junction kept 9 bases outside the gene matches. CDR1 and CDR2 from the germline V gene are SGHNT and YYREEE (reference sequence). The CDR3 runs to 16 residues. Full variable domain (outside the CDR3, taken from reference TRBV5-4 and TRBJ2-1): ETGVTQSPTHLIKTRGQQVTLRCSSQSGHNTVSWYQQALGQGPQFIFQYYREEENGRGNFPPRFSGLQFPNYSSELNVNALELDDSALYLCASSLRTSGSSDEQFFGPGTRLTVL.

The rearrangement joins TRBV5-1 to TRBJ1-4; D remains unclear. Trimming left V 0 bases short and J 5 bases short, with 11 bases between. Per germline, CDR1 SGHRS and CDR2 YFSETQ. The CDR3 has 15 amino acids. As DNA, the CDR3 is TGCGCCAGCAGCTTGGAGCCGGGTACAAATGAAAAACTGTTTTTT. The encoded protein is CASSLEPGTNEKLFF.

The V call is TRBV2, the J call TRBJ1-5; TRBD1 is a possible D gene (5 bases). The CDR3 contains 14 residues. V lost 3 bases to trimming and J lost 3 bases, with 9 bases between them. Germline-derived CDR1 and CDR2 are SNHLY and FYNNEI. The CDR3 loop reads CASSEAGLNQPQHF. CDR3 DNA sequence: TGTGCCAGCAGTGAGGCAGGGCTCAATCAGCCCCAGCATTTT.

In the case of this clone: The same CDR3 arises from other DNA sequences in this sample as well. In nucleotides, the CDR3 is TGTGCCAGCAGCGTAGTCGCAGGGCAAGAGACCCAGTACTTC. This gives the protein CASSVVAGQETQYF. This rearrangement joins TRBV9 to TRBJ2-5; tentative D call: TRBD1 (5 bases). There are 14 residues in the CDR3. V lost 0 bases to trimming and J lost 2 bases, with 8 bases between them. Germline CDR1 is SGDLS and CDR2 is YYNGEE.

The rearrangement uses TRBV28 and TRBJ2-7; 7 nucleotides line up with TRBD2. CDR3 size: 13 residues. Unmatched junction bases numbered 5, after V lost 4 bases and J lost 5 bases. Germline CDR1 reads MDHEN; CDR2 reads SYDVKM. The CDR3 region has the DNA TGTGCCAGCAGTTCCCTCGGGACTAACGAGCAGTACTTC. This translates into CASSSLGTNEQYF. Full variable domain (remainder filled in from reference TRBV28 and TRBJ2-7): DVKVTQSSRYLVKRTGEKVFLECVQDMDHENMFWYRQDPGLGLRLIYFSYDVKMKEKGDIPEGYSVSREKKERFSLILESASTNQTSMYLCASSSLGTNEQYFGPGTRLTVT.

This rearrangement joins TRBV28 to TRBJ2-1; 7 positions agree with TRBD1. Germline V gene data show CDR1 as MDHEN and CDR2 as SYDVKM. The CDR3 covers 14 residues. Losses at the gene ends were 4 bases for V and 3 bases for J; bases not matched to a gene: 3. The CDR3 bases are TGTGCCAGCAGTTCACCAGGGGGCTACAATGAGCAGTTCTTC. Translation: CASSSPGGYNEQFF.

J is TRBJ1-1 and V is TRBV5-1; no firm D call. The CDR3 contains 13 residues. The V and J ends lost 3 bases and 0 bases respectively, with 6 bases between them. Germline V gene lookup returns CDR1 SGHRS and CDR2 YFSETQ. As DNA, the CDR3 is TGCGCCAGCAGCTGGGAGGTGAACACTGAAGCTTTCTTT. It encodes CASSWEVNTEAFF.

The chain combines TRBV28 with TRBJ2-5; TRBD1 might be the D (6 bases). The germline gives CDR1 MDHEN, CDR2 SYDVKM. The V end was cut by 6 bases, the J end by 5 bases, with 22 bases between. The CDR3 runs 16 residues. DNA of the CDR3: TGTGCCAGCAGCCGAACCCGGGACACCAGCGAGGAGACCCAGTACTTC. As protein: CASSRTRDTSEETQYF.

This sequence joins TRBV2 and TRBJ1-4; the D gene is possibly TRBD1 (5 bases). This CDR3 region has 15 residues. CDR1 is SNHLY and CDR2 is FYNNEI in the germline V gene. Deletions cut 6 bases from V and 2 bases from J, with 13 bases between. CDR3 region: CASSLQGDTNEKLFF. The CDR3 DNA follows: TGTGCCAGCAGCTTGCAGGGTGACACTAATGAAAAACTGTTTTTT.

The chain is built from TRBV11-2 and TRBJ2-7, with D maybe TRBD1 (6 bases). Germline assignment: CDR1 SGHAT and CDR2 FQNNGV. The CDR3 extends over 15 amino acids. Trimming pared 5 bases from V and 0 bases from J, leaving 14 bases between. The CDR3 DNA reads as TGTGCCAGCAGCGTCCAGGGACAACCCTCCTACGAGCAGTACTTC. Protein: CASSVQGQPSYEQYF.

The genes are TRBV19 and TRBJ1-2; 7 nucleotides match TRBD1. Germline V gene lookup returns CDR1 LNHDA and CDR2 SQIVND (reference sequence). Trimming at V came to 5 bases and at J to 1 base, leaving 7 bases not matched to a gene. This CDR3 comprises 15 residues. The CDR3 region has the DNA TGTGCCAGTAGTTGGGACAGTCGATTTAACTATGGCTACACCTTC. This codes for CASSWDSRFNYGYTF.

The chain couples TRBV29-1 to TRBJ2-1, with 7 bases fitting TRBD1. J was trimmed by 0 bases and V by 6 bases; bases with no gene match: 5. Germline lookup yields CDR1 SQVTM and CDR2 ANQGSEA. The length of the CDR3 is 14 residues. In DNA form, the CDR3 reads TGCAGCGTCAGACAGGGACCCTCCTACAATGAGCAGTTCTTC. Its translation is CSVRQGPSYNEQFF.

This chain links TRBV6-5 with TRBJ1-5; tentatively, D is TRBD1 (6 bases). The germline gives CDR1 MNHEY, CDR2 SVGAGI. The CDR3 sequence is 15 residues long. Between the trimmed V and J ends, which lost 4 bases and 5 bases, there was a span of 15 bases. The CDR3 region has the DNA TGTGCCAGCAGTTCCTTAACAGGGATTCATCAGCCCCAGCATTTT. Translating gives CASSSLTGIHQPQHF.

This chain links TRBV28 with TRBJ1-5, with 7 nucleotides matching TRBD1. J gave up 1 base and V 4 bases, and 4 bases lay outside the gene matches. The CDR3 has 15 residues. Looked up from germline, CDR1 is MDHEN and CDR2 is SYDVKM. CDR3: CASSYTGQSNQPQHF. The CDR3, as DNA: TGTGCCAGCAGTTACACGGGACAGAGCAATCAGCCCCAGCATTTT.

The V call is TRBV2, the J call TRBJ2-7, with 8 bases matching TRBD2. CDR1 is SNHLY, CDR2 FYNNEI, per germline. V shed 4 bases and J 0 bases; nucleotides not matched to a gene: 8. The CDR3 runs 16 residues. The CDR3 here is CASSAFSGEGSYEQYF. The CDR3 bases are TGTGCCAGCAGTGCCTTTAGCGGGGAAGGCTCCTACGAGCAGTACTTC. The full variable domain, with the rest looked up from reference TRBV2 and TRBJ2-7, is EPEVTQTPSHQVTQMGQEVILRCVPISNHLYFYWYRQILGQKVEFLVSFYNNEISEKSEIFDDQFSVERPDGSNFTLKIRSTKLEDSAMYFCASSAFSGEGSYEQYFGPGTRLTVT.

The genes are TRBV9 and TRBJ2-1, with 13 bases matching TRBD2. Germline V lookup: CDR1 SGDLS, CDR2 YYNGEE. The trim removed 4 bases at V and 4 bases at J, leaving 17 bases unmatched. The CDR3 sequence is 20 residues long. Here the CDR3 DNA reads TGTGCCAGCAGCCCGGATAGGTCCCGACTAGCGGGAGGACCTTACAATGAGCAGTTCTTC. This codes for CASSPDRSRLAGGPYNEQFF. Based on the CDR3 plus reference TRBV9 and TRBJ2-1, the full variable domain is DSGVTQTPKHLITATGQRVTLRCSPRSGDLSVYWYQQSLDQGLQFLIQYYNGEERAKGNILERFSAQQFPDLHSELNLSSLELGDSALYFCASSPDRSRLAGGPYNEQFFGPGTRLTVL.

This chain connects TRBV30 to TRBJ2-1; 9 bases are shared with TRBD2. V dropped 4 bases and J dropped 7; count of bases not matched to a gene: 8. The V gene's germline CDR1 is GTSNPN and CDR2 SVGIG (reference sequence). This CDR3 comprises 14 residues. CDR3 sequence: CAWTISGSKNEQFF. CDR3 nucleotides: TGTGCCTGGACTATTAGCGGGAGCAAGAATGAGCAGTTCTTC.

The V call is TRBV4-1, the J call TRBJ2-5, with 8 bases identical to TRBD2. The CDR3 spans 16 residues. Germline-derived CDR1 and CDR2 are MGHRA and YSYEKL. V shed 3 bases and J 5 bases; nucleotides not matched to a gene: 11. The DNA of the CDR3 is TGCGCCAGCAGCCACCCCCGGGGGGGGTCCGTCGAGACCCAGTACTTC. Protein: CASSHPRGGSVETQYF.

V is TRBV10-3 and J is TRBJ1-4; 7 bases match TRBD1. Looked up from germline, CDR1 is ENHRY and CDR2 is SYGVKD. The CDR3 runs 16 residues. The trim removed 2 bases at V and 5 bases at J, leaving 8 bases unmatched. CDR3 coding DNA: TGTGCCATCAGTGAGGTTGAGGGACAGCAAAATGAAAAACTGTTTTTT. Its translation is CAISEVEGQQNEKLFF.

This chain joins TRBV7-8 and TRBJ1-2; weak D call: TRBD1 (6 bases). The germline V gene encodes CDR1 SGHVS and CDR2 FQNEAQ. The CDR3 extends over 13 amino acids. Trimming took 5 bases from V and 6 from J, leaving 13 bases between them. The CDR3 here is CASSPRGSDGYTF. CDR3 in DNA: TGTGCCAGCAGCCCCAGGGGAAGTGATGGCTACACCTTC.

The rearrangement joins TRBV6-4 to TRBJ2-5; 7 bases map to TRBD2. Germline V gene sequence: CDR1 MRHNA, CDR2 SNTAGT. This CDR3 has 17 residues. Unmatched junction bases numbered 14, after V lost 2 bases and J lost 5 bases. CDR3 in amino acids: CASSDRERGSSRETQYF. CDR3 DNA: TGTGCCAGCAGTGACAGGGAGCGGGGAAGCTCCAGGGAGACCCAGTACTTC.

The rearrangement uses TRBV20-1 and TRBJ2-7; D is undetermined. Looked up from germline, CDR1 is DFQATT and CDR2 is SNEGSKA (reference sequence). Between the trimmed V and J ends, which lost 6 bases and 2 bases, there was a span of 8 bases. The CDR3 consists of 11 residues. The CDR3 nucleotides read TGCAGTGCGGCCCAGGCCTACGAGCAGTACTTC. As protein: CSAAQAYEQYF.

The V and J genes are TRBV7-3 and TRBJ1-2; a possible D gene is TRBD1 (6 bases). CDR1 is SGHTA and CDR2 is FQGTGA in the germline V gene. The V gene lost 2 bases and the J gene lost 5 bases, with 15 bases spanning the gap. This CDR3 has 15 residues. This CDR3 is CASSLRPGDHYGYTF. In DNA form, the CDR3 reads TGTGCCAGCAGCTTACGCCCAGGGGATCATTATGGCTACACCTTC.

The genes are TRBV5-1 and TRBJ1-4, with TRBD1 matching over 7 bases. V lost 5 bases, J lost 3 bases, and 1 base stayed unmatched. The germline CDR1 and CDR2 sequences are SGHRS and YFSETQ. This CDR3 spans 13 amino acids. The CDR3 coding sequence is TGCGCCAGCAGGACAGGGCCTAATGAAAAACTGTTTTTT. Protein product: CASRTGPNEKLFF. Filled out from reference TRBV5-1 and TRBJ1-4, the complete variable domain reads KAGVTQTPRYLIKTRGQQVTLSCSPISGHRSVSWYQQTPGQGLQFLFEYFSETQRNKGNFPGRFSGRQFSNSRSEMNVSTLELGDSALYLCASRTGPNEKLFFGSGTQLSVL.

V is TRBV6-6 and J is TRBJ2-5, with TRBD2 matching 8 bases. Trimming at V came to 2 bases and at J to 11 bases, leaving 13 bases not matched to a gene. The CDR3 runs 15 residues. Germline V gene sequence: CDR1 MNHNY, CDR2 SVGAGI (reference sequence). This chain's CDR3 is CASSYGGGHPWEQYF. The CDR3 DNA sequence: TGTGCCAGCAGTTACGGCGGGGGGCACCCCTGGGAGCAGTACTTC.

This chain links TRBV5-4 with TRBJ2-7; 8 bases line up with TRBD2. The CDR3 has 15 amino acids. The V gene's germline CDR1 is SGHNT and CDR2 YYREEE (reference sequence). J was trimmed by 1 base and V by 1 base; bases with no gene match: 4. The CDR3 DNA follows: TGTGCCAGCAGCTTGATAGCGGGGCCATCCTACGAGCAGTACTTC. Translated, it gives CASSLIAGPSYEQYF.

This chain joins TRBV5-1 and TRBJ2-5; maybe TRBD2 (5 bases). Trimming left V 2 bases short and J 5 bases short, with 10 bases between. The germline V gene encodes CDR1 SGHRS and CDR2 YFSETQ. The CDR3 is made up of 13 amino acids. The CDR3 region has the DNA TGCGCCAGCAGCTTTTCACTAGGGGAGACCCAGTACTTC. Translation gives CASSFSLGETQYF.

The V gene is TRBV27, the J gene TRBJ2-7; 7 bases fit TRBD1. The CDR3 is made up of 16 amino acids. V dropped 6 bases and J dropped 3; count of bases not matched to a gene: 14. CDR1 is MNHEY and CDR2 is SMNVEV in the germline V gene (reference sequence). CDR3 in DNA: TGTGCCAGCAGCTCACTCCAGCCGGGGACAGACTACGAGCAGTACTTC. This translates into CASSSLQPGTDYEQYF.